The 19 T cell receptor beta chains in this list originate from one sample, sequenced in a study of T cell responses to AZD1222 COVID-19 vaccine. Assay: immunoSEQ multiplex PCR; the TCRdb copy retains only in-frame clones and omits some. The repertoire has about 150,000 clones, 90% of them found once; the top ten carry 2.5% to 3%. This specimen consisted of peripheral blood, obtained on day 0 of AZD1222 vaccination. The receptors derive from an adult in good health.

The chain recombines TRBV14 with TRBJ1-6, with a possible D match to TRBD1 (6 bases). Trimming took off 4 bases at V and 10 bases at J, with 11 bases between the two ends. Germline CDR1 is SGHDN and CDR2 is FVKESK. CDR3 length: 13 residues. CDR3 sequence reads: CASSRTGRSPLHF. The CDR3 DNA sequence: TGTGCCAGCAGCCGCACAGGGAGATCACCCCTCCACTTT.

This sequence joins TRBV9 and TRBJ2-5, with D possibly called TRBD1 or TRBD2 (6 bases each). V gave up 2 bases and J gave up 5 bases, with 22 bases separating them. Germline assignment: CDR1 SGDLS and CDR2 YYNGEE. This CDR3 has 17 amino acids. CDR3 DNA sequence: TGTGCCAGCAGCGTGGGGGCCTCGGACGGAGGGGAGGAGACCCAGTACTTC. This sequence encodes CASSVGASDGGEETQYF.

Only a few counts were recorded for this clone. This chain links TRBV30 with TRBJ1-5; D call uncertain. Germline V gene lookup returns CDR1 GTSNPN and CDR2 SVGIG (reference sequence). V lost 7 bases and J 3 bases, leaving 13 bases between the germline ends. CDR3 length equals 13 residues. The CDR3, as DNA: TGTGCCTCCTCCCGGGATCCCAATCAGCCCCAGCATTTT. It yields the protein CASSRDPNQPQHF.

This sequence joins TRBV19 and TRBJ1-5; possible D gene TRBD1, 6 bases. Germline-derived CDR1 and CDR2 are LNHDA and SQIVND (reference sequence). The CDR3 is 15 amino acids. Trimming cost V 4 bases and J 0 bases, with 10 bases left between them. This CDR3 is CASSTPGVSNQPQHF. The CDR3 DNA sequence: TGTGCCAGTAGTACCCCAGGGGTTAGCAATCAGCCCCAGCATTTT. The full variable domain, with the rest looked up from reference TRBV19 and TRBJ1-5, is DGGITQSPKYLFRKEGQNVTLSCEQNLNHDAMYWYRQDPGQGLRLIYYSQIVNDFQKGDIAEGYSVSREKKESFPLTVTSAQKNPTAFYLCASSTPGVSNQPQHFGDGTRLSIL.

The V call is TRBV3-1 (or the pseudogene TRBV3-2), the J call TRBJ2-2; TRBD2 matches 13 bases. The CDR3 is 21 amino acids. Germline V CDR1 and CDR2: LGHDT, YNNKEL (reference sequence). V trimming: 4 bases; J trimming: 1 base; junction bases outside the gene matches: 15. The CDR3 loop is CASSPANPGLAGSWNTGELFF. The CDR3, as DNA: TGTGCCAGCAGCCCCGCAAATCCGGGACTAGCGGGGAGTTGGAACACCGGGGAGCTGTTTTTT.

This clone has only a few counts. The V gene is TRBV4-3, the J gene TRBJ1-1; no clear D. In germline, CDR1 is LGHNA, CDR2 YSLEER. CDR3 length equals 16 residues. The V end was cut by 4 bases, the J end by 0 bases, with 15 bases between. The CDR3 reads CASSPGHTAMNTEAFF. CDR3 bases: TGCGCCAGCAGCCCGGGTCACACCGCTATGAACACTGAAGCTTTCTTT.

This chain connects TRBV5-8 to TRBJ1-3, with D hard to call. The CDR3 spans 16 residues. V was pared by 3 bases and J by 2 bases, with 15 bases between. Germline assignment: CDR1 SGHTS and CDR2 YDEGEE. The CDR3 sequence: CASSSIDGNPGNTIYF. In nucleotides, the CDR3 is TGTGCCAGCAGCTCTATAGACGGGAACCCTGGAAACACCATATATTTT. Together with reference TRBV5-8 and TRBJ1-3, the CDR3 gives the full variable domain: EAGVTQSPTHLIKTRGQQATLRCSPISGHTSVYWYQQALGLGLQFLLWYDEGEERNRGNFPPRFSGRQFPNYSSELNVNALELEDSALYLCASSSIDGNPGNTIYFGEGSWLTVV.

This clone was seen a single time. This sequence joins TRBV7-8 and TRBJ1-1; 8 bases fit TRBD1. Germline assignment: CDR1 SGHVS and CDR2 FQNEAQ. The V gene end was trimmed by 5 bases and the J gene end by 3 bases; junction bases not matched to a gene: 8. The CDR3 consists of 15 residues. CDR3 region: CASSPRTGMDTEAFF. In nucleotides, the CDR3 is TGTGCCAGCAGCCCGAGGACAGGGATGGACACTGAAGCTTTCTTT.

The chain has TRBV18 and TRBJ1-2, with D possibly being TRBD1 (5 bases). V was trimmed by 4 bases and J by 4 bases, leaving 16 bases between them. The CDR3 consists of 15 residues. Looked up from germline, CDR1 is KGHSH and CDR2 is LQKENI. The CDR3 here is CASSLGAPPGYGYTF. The CDR3, as DNA: TGTGCCAGCTCACTCGGGGCCCCGCCTGGCTATGGCTACACCTTC.

J is TRBJ1-1 and V is TRBV6-2 or TRBV6-3; D is unresolved. The CDR3 runs 14 residues. Germline assignment: CDR1 MNHEY and CDR2 SVGEGT. V dropped 0 bases and J dropped 1 base, with 6 bases sitting between them. Here the CDR3 reads CASSYSGSNTEAFF. CDR3 in DNA: TGTGCCAGCAGTTACTCGGGATCGAACACTGAAGCTTTCTTT.

The rearrangement uses TRBV7-2 and TRBJ1-6; unclear D gene. V gave up 5 bases and J gave up 8 bases, with 16 bases separating them. Germline V lookup: CDR1 SGHTA, CDR2 FQGNSA. The CDR3 runs 15 residues. CDR3 protein: CASSPRKGSDSPLHF. The CDR3, as DNA: TGTGCCAGCAGCCCACGAAAGGGATCAGATTCACCCCTCCACTTT.

This clone was seen just once. The J gene is TRBJ1-4, the V gene TRBV15, with a possible D match to TRBD1 (6 bases). The CDR3 consists of 15 residues. Germline CDR1 reads LNHNV; CDR2 reads YYDKDF (reference sequence). The ends were cut back, 2 bases at V and 5 bases at J, with 12 bases in the middle. CDR3 sequence (DNA): TGTGCCACCAGCAGACCGGGGGCAGAAAATGAAAAACTGTTTTTT. Protein sequence: CATSRPGAENEKLFF. The variable domain in full, completed from reference TRBV15 and TRBJ1-4, reads DAMVIQNPRYQVTQFGKPVTLSCSQTLNHNVMYWYQQKSSQAPKLLFHYYDKDFNNEADTPDNFQSRRPNTSFCFLDIRSPGLGDTAMYLCATSRPGAENEKLFFGSGTQLSVL.

Only a few counts were recorded for this clone. V gene TRBV6-4 combines with J gene TRBJ1-1, with unresolved D. Germline lookup yields CDR1 MRHNA and CDR2 SNTAGT. With 7 bases removed from V and 2 bases from J, the gap between germline ends came to 14 bases. This CDR3 contains 14 residues. The CDR3 region has the DNA TGTGCCAGCACACCCGGGCCTAGCAACACTGAAGCTTTCTTT. Protein: CASTPGPSNTEAFF.

The rearrangement uses TRBV6-5 and TRBJ2-7; 10 positions agree with TRBD1. This CDR3 is built from 14 residues. Germline CDR1 MNHEY, CDR2 SVGAGI. The V and J ends lost 2 bases and 3 bases, in that order; junction bases with no gene match: 1. The CDR3 spells CASSYDRGLYEQYF. CDR3 DNA: TGTGCCAGCAGTTACGACAGGGGGCTCTACGAGCAGTACTTC.

The chain carries TRBV3-1 (or the pseudogene TRBV3-2) and TRBJ1-2; TRBD1 matches at 10 bases. The ends lost 1 base at V and 1 base at J; junction bases unmatched: 12. The CDR3 is 19 amino acids. Germline values: CDR1 LGHDT, CDR2 YNNKEL (reference sequence). DNA of the CDR3: TGTGCCAGCAGCCAAGGGCGACAGGGGGCTCAGGGGTTTAACTATGGCTACACCTTC. Translation: CASSQGRQGAQGFNYGYTF.

V and J are TRBV3-1 (or the pseudogene TRBV3-2) and TRBJ2-1, with D perhaps TRBD1 or TRBD2 (5 bases each). This CDR3 has 16 residues. With 0 bases removed from V and 3 bases from J, the gap between germline ends came to 12 bases. The germline CDR1 and CDR2 sequences are LGHDT and YNNKEL (reference sequence). CDR3 coding DNA: TGTGCCAGCAGCCAAGAGATGAGGGACCTCTACAATGAGCAGTTCTTC. Translated: CASSQEMRDLYNEQFF.

V gene TRBV5-4 combines with J gene TRBJ2-2, with D perhaps assigned TRBD1 or TRBD2 (5 bases each). The germline gives CDR1 SGHNT, CDR2 YYREEE (reference sequence). The CDR3 consists of 15 residues. Deletions cut 5 bases from V and 3 bases from J, with 14 bases between. The CDR3 sequence is CASRRDRADTGELFF. In DNA form, the CDR3 reads TGTGCCAGCAGACGGGACCGGGCGGACACCGGGGAGCTGTTTTTT.

The chain links TRBV6-7 to TRBJ2-6, with 10 nucleotides matching TRBD1. TRBV6-7 has ORF status, its function being uncertain. V shed 0 bases, J shed 0 bases, and the junction held 5 bases outside the gene matches. The CDR3 runs to 19 residues. CDR3 loop: CASSYSGTGEDSGANVLTF. Here the CDR3 DNA reads TGTGCCAGCAGTTACTCAGGGACAGGGGAGGACTCTGGGGCCAACGTCCTGACTTTC.

The chain carries TRBV19 and TRBJ1-1; possible D gene TRBD1, 6 bases. Germline V gives CDR1 LNHDA, CDR2 SQIVND (reference sequence). The CDR3 is made up of 16 amino acids. V was shortened by 7 bases and J by 1 base, with 19 bases between the two germline ends. CDR3 DNA sequence: TGTGCCAGTAAAGAGGCAGGGGAAAGTAGGAACACTGAAGCTTTCTTT. This codes for CASKEAGESRNTEAFF.